The TCR beta chain described here comes from a study of cytotoxic CD8 clonotypes in ibrutinib-treated CLL. Overall study: Overall, 25 or so responses were partial and 2 complete; following median 68 months, roughly 15 patients stayed remitted and some 12 progressed.

The assay was immunoSEQ multiplex PCR, and TCRdb's table has in-frame clones only and misses some. The sample holds almost 250,000 clones; under 80% are singletons and the top ten take 15% to 17%. This clone occurred once. This CDR3 region has 16 residues. The germline V and J ends were trimmed by 4 bases and 0 bases, with 12 bases remaining between them. Germline values: CDR1 SGHAT, CDR2 FQNNGV. The clonotype comes from a human donor with chronic lymphocytic leukemia. This chain connects TRBV11-2 to TRBJ2-2, with D unclear. Material: PBMCs, obtained after 24 months of ibrutinib treatment. The CDR3 reads CASSSTRAANTGELFF. CDR3 bases: TGTGCCAGCAGCTCAACCCGCGCTGCGAACACCGGGGAGCTGTTTTTT.